The 27 T cell receptor beta chains below were found in one sample sequenced in a study of identical twins. TCRdb re-called the 5' RACE reads through MiXCR, storing one row per CDR3 protein. Counted here are hundreds of thousands of distinct CDR3 sequences, more than 20% occurring once; the ten biggest clones make up approximately 2.9%. The same specimen was also included in a second study, on T cells expressing NK-cell markers.

The source material was CD4+ T cells sorted from blood. These receptors were collected from a woman between 18 and 29 years old in good health.

This chain joins TRBV7-8 and TRBJ2-1; TRBD1 might be the D (5 bases). The CDR3 consists of 15 residues. The germline gives CDR1 SGHVS, CDR2 FQNEAQ. V dropped 5 bases and J dropped 6 bases, with 17 bases sitting between them. CDR3 DNA sequence: TGTGCCAGCAGCCCTGGACAAATTAATTTCAATGAGCAGTTCTTC. Translating gives CASSPGQINFNEQFF.

This chain links TRBV4-1 with TRBJ2-7; D is possibly TRBD1 or TRBD2 (5 bases each). This CDR3 contains 18 residues. The germline V and J ends were trimmed by 1 base and 0 bases, with 19 bases remaining between them. Germline loops: CDR1 MGHRA, CDR2 YSYEKL. CDR3 residues: CASSQGPWGRRSSYEQYF. The CDR3 DNA sequence: TGCGCCAGCAGCCAAGGACCCTGGGGCCGGAGGAGCTCCTACGAGCAGTACTTC.

J is TRBJ2-4 and V is TRBV27; D could derive from TRBD1 or TRBD2 (5 bases each). The CDR3 loop spans 14 amino acids. The V end lost 4 bases, the J end lost 11 bases, and 18 bases lay between the germline ends. Germline-derived CDR1 and CDR2 are MNHEY and SMNVEV (reference sequence). The CDR3 loop is CASSSSGPGGFQYF. In DNA, the CDR3 is TGTGCCAGCAGTTCCTCAGGTCCTGGGGGTTTTCAGTACTTC.

This clonotype was counted only a few times. The V and J genes are TRBV12-3 or TRBV12-4 and TRBJ2-1; 9 bases fit TRBD2. Trimming took 3 bases from V and 6 from J; bases not matched to a gene: 3. This CDR3 has 14 amino acids. CDR3 region: CASSFSGGRNEQFF. CDR3 coding DNA: TGTGCCAGCAGTTTTAGCGGGGGCCGCAATGAGCAGTTCTTC.

The sample holds a few counts of this clonotype. The chain combines TRBV5-1 with TRBJ2-1; 9 bases line up with TRBD2. The trim removed 6 bases at V and 5 bases at J, leaving 6 bases unmatched. The CDR3 runs to 14 residues. The germline V gene has CDR1 SGHRS and CDR2 YFSETQ. CDR3 sequence: CASNQLAGDNEQFF. In DNA, the CDR3 is TGCGCCAGCAATCAATTAGCGGGGGACAATGAGCAGTTCTTC.

This clonotype occurred a few times. This rearrangement joins TRBV20-1 to TRBJ2-5; TRBD2 matches 11 bases. CDR3 length: 15 amino acids. Losses at the gene ends were 0 bases for V and 8 bases for J; bases not matched to a gene: 8. CDR1 is DFQATT and CDR2 is SNEGSKA in the germline V gene (reference sequence). The CDR3 region has the DNA TGCAGTGCTAGAGATTCGGTAGCGGGGGGGTTAACCCAGTACTTC. Protein product: CSARDSVAGGLTQYF.

V is TRBV10-3 and J is TRBJ1-5; the D gene is possibly TRBD1 (5 bases). The CDR3 is made up of 17 amino acids. CDR1 is ENHRY and CDR2 is SYGVKD in the germline V gene. The V end lost 10 bases, the J end lost 3 bases, and 25 bases lay between the germline ends. CDR3 sequence reads: CATRGNQGGVVNQPQHF. CDR3 bases: TGTGCCACCCGGGGGAACCAGGGAGGGGTGGTCAATCAGCCCCAGCATTTT.

A note on this clonotype: One end of the junction varies from germline; a read error may be responsible. This chain connects TRBV10-1 to TRBJ2-1; 9 bases fit TRBD2. The CDR3 sequence is 17 residues long. CDR1 WNHNN and CDR2 SYGVQD come from the germline V gene (reference sequence). The CDR3 DNA reads TGCGCCAGCAGTGATCTAGCGGGAAAAGCCTCCCACAATGAGCAGTTCTTC. Encoded protein: CASSDLAGKASHNEQFF.

The rearrangement uses TRBV12-3 or TRBV12-4 and TRBJ1-4; D might be TRBD1 (5 bases). V was pared by 3 bases and J by 8 bases, with 16 bases between. The CDR3 is 15 amino acids. CDR3 sequence (DNA): TGTGCCAGCAGTTTGGCTCAGGGTTTAGGAGAAAAACTGTTTTTT. Protein product: CASSLAQGLGEKLFF.

This clonotype has more than one count but fewer than ten. J is TRBJ2-1 and V is TRBV7-2; TRBD1 or TRBD2 may be the D gene (5 bases each). The CDR3 consists of 15 residues. Per the germline V gene, CDR1 is SGHTA and CDR2 is FQGNSA. Between the trimmed V and J ends, which lost 4 bases and 1 base, there was a span of 11 bases. CDR3: CASSSTWGSYNEQFF. The CDR3 nucleotides are TGTGCCAGCAGCTCCACATGGGGGTCCTACAATGAGCAGTTCTTC.

Only a few counts were recorded for this clonotype. The chain has TRBV12-3 or TRBV12-4 and TRBJ2-5, with D possibly matching TRBD2 (5 bases). CDR3 length equals 15 residues. V was trimmed by 6 bases and J by 0 bases, leaving 14 bases between them. The CDR3 DNA is TGTGCCAGCAGGGGAGCGGCGGAGAACCAAGAGACCCAGTACTTC. This sequence encodes CASRGAAENQETQYF.

This clonotype was detected a few times. V is TRBV20-1 and J is TRBJ2-3; tentatively, D is TRBD2 (7 bases). Germline CDR1 DFQATT, CDR2 SNEGSKA (reference sequence). Trimming left V 5 bases short and J 4 bases short, with 16 bases between. This CDR3 is 14 amino acids long. The CDR3 loop reads CSAPRAGAPDTQYF. CDR3 sequence (DNA): TGCAGTGCTCCAAGGGCGGGGGCCCCAGATACGCAGTATTTT.

A few counts support this clonotype. The V call is TRBV4-3, the J call TRBJ2-2, with D hard to call. V lost 3 bases, J lost 5 bases, and 10 bases lay in between. The CDR3 has 14 residues. Germline values: CDR1 LGHNA, CDR2 YSLEER. This chain's CDR3 is CASSQRFGTGELFF. In nucleotides, the CDR3 is TGCGCCAGCAGCCAGAGATTTGGTACCGGGGAGCTGTTTTTT.

The genes are TRBV5-1 and TRBJ2-3; weak D call: TRBD2 (6 bases). The CDR3 consists of 15 residues. Per the germline V gene, CDR1 is SGHRS and CDR2 is YFSETQ. V dropped 1 base and J dropped 5 bases, with 14 bases sitting between them. The CDR3 reads CASSLRGSGKDTQYF. CDR3 DNA: TGCGCCAGCAGCTTGCGTGGTAGCGGCAAAGATACGCAGTATTTT.

This sequence joins TRBV20-1 and TRBJ2-1; D ambiguous. V dropped 5 bases and J dropped 6 bases, with 20 bases sitting between them. The CDR3 spans 15 residues. CDR1 DFQATT and CDR2 SNEGSKA come from the germline V gene (reference sequence). CDR3 bases: TGCAGTGCTCCCCCCGAGCAGAACTGGTTCAATGAGCAGTTCTTC. Protein product: CSAPPEQNWFNEQFF.

In its sample, this clonotype was seen a few times. The CDR3 region is CASSQGTGTYEQYF. The CDR3 coding sequence is TGTGCCAGCAGCCAAGGGACAGGGACCTACGAGCAGTACTTC. The chain has TRBV3-1 and TRBJ2-7; 8 bases are a match to TRBD1. This CDR3 comprises 14 residues. Germline V gene sequence: CDR1 LGHDT, CDR2 YNNKEL (reference sequence). V shed 1 base and J 2 bases; nucleotides not matched to a gene: 1.

This clonotype was seen more than once but under ten times. The V and J genes are TRBV20-1 and TRBJ1-3; D is unresolved. Germline CDR1 reads DFQATT; CDR2 reads SNEGSKA (reference sequence). V shed 1 base and J shed 0 bases, with 7 bases lying between them. This CDR3 comprises 14 residues. CDR3 sequence reads: CSARGGLSGNTIYF. CDR3 DNA sequence: TGCAGTGCTAGAGGAGGCCTCTCTGGAAACACCATATATTTT.

This clonotype has just a few counts. The rearrangement links TRBV20-1 to TRBJ2-1, with 14 bases matching TRBD2. Trimming at V came to 3 bases and at J to 8 bases, leaving 6 bases not matched to a gene. The length of the CDR3 is 15 residues. The germline CDR1 and CDR2 sequences are DFQATT and SNEGSKA (reference sequence). The CDR3 DNA is TGCAGTGCTAGCTTGACTAGCGGGAGGGGTGATGAGCAGTTCTTC. Protein: CSASLTSGRGDEQFF.

The chain carries TRBV6-1 and TRBJ1-2; D is uncertain. Germline CDR1 and CDR2: MNHNS and SASEGT. V lost 6 bases, J lost 6 bases, and 17 bases lay in between. The CDR3 is 14 amino acids. CDR3 protein: CASSRRRLPHGYTF. CDR3 in DNA: TGTGCCAGCAGCCGAAGGAGGCTACCCCATGGCTACACCTTC.

The chain recombines TRBV7-9 with TRBJ2-3, with 8 bases aligning to TRBD2. CDR1 and CDR2 (germline): SEHNR, FQNEAQ (reference sequence). V trimming: 7 bases; J trimming: 0 bases; junction bases outside the gene matches: 0. This CDR3 has 13 amino acids. The CDR3 reads CASIAGSTDTQYF. The CDR3 bases are TGTGCCAGCATAGCGGGGAGCACAGATACGCAGTATTTT.

The chain has TRBV10-2 and TRBJ1-2; a weak D match, TRBD1 (5 bases). CDR1 WSHSY and CDR2 SAAADI come from the germline V gene. This CDR3 has 14 amino acids. Trimming took off 7 bases at V and 0 bases at J, with 12 bases between the two ends. The CDR3 DNA follows: TGCGCCAGCAAGCAGGGTTTAGCTAACTATGGCTACACCTTC. Residues: CASKQGLANYGYTF.

This clonotype was seen more than once but under ten times. This sequence joins TRBV6-1 and TRBJ2-1, with unresolved D. Per the germline V gene, CDR1 is MNHNS and CDR2 is SASEGT. Trimming took off 8 bases at V and 5 bases at J, with 13 bases between the two ends. This CDR3 is built from 13 residues. The CDR3 loop reads CASAEQINNEQFF. Here the CDR3 DNA reads TGTGCCAGCGCGGAGCAAATAAACAATGAGCAGTTCTTC.

In this sample, this clonotype turned up many times. The rearrangement uses TRBV6-5 and TRBJ1-1; D not resolved. V lost 6 bases and J lost 4, with 9 bases in between. Germline V gene lookup returns CDR1 MNHEY and CDR2 SVGAGI. CDR3 length: 12 residues. The CDR3 loop reads CASSPPGTEAFF. The CDR3 DNA sequence: TGTGCCAGCAGCCCCCCCGGCACTGAAGCTTTCTTT.

This chain uses TRBV5-1 with TRBJ2-1; maybe TRBD2 (5 bases). Trimming took 0 bases from V and 9 from J, leaving 22 bases between them. The CDR3 extends over 17 amino acids. CDR1 and CDR2 (germline): SGHRS, YFSETQ. This CDR3 is CASSLVPSGSWLSEQFF. The CDR3 nucleotides read TGCGCCAGCAGCTTGGTGCCGAGCGGCAGCTGGCTAAGTGAGCAGTTCTTC.

This clonotype came up a few times. V and J are TRBV3-1 and TRBJ2-7; D may be TRBD2 (5 bases). The CDR3 contains 12 residues. Germline assignment: CDR1 LGHDT and CDR2 YNNKEL (reference sequence). V was cut by 0 bases and J by 6 bases, with 6 bases left in between. CDR3 protein: CASSQERVEQYF. In DNA, the CDR3 is TGTGCCAGCAGCCAAGAGAGGGTCGAGCAGTACTTC.

The chain uses TRBV5-1 and TRBJ2-1; 9 bases agree with TRBD2. Germline CDR1 is SGHRS and CDR2 is YFSETQ. The CDR3 is 17 amino acids. J lost 6 bases, V lost 5 bases, and 15 bases had no gene match. The CDR3 coding sequence is TGCGCCAGCAGAACTAGCGGGTTCCCAGCGATGGTCAATGAGCAGTTCTTC. As protein: CASRTSGFPAMVNEQFF.

V usage is TRBV11-2 and J usage is TRBJ2-2, with TRBD1 matching over 7 bases. CDR3 length: 15 amino acids. CDR1 and CDR2 from the germline V gene are SGHAT and FQNNGV. With 6 bases clipped from V and 5 bases from J, the junction kept 9 bases outside the gene matches. Here the CDR3 DNA reads TGTGCCAGCAGACGTCCGGGACAGAGGACCGGGGAGCTGTTTTTT. It specifies CASRRPGQRTGELFF.